The 28 T cell receptor beta chains in this list originate from one sample, sequenced in a study of shared clonotypes between healthy human individuals (dated by TCRdb to the early 2020s). The library was built by means of the immunoSEQ multiplex PCR assay. In TCRdb, the immuneACCESS table is reduced to in-frame sequences with V and J assigned. These tables do not hold every clone; where another copy was compared, an unresolved V gene accounts for under half, and the others remain unexplained. This sample gives almost 750,000 clones in total; about two thirds of them show up just once. Of the sample, 1.8% falls within the top ten clones. What was sequenced was memory CD4+ T cells sorted from blood. Interpreted using the paper, the cell subset or site label stands for: CD45RA-negative fraction. These receptors all stem from a woman in her twenties or thirties in good health.

CDR3 coding DNA: TGTGCCAGTACAGGGAGGGACTACAATGAGCAGTTCTTC. This gives the protein CASTGRDYNEQFF. The chain carries TRBV19 and TRBJ2-1; 7 bases map to TRBD2. This CDR3 region has 13 residues. Trimming removed 7 bases from V and 3 bases from J; junction bases left unmatched: 3. Germline lookup yields CDR1 LNHDA and CDR2 SQIVND (reference sequence).

The rearrangement uses TRBV6-5 and TRBJ2-5; perhaps D is TRBD1 or TRBD2 (5 bases each). The V end lost 7 bases, the J end lost 1 base, and 16 bases lay between the germline ends. There are 15 residues in the CDR3. CDR1 is MNHEY, CDR2 SVGAGI, per germline. The CDR3 bases are TGTGCCAGCACCGCAACTTGGGGGTTCCAAGAGACCCAGTACTTC. This sequence encodes CASTATWGFQETQYF.

This chain joins TRBV5-7 and TRBJ1-1, with D perhaps TRBD1 (5 bases). TRBV5-7 is recorded as an ORF, its role being uncertain. CDR3 size: 16 residues. Trimming took off 7 bases at V and 5 bases at J, with 24 bases between the two ends. CDR3 bases: TGTGCCAGCTCCCATCCGGGGCCCTGCTCGCGGACTGAAGCTTTCTTT. It is translated as CASSHPGPCSRTEAFF.

A single count supports this clone. This sample also contains other DNA sequences that code for the same CDR3. The chain employs TRBV4-2 and TRBJ1-5; 7 bases agree with TRBD1. This CDR3 has 15 amino acids. Germline lookup yields CDR1 LGHNA and CDR2 YNFKEQ. With V trimmed by 3 bases and J by 3 bases, 5 bases remained unmatched. CDR3 loop: CASSQIDRDNQPQHF. The CDR3 DNA reads TGTGCCAGCAGCCAGATAGACAGGGACAATCAGCCCCAGCATTTT.

The V and J genes are TRBV28 and TRBJ1-5; a possible D gene is TRBD1 (6 bases). Germline-derived CDR1 and CDR2 are MDHEN and SYDVKM. CDR3 length: 16 residues. Trimming pared 3 bases from V and 2 bases from J, leaving 14 bases between. CDR3 region: CASSFPNYRGNQPQHF. CDR3 nucleotides: TGTGCCAGCAGTTTCCCTAACTACAGGGGCAATCAGCCCCAGCATTTT.

The V call is TRBV27, the J call TRBJ2-6; D possibly corresponds to TRBD1 (6 bases). The CDR3 is 17 amino acids. V gave up 4 bases and J gave up 2 bases, with 15 bases separating them. Germline loops: CDR1 MNHEY, CDR2 SMNVEV (reference sequence). This chain's CDR3 is CASSYWQGQTGANVLTF. The CDR3 DNA is TGTGCCAGCAGTTATTGGCAGGGACAAACTGGGGCCAACGTCCTGACTTTC.

With respect to this clone: Other nucleotide sequences from this sample produce the same CDR3. The CDR3 DNA sequence: TGCGCCAGCAGCTGGGGAGACAGGGATAACTATGGCTACACCTTC. It is translated as CASSWGDRDNYGYTF. The gene calls are TRBV5-1 and TRBJ1-2; TRBD1 matches 7 bases. CDR3 size: 15 residues. Germline-derived CDR1 and CDR2 are SGHRS and YFSETQ. With V trimmed by 3 bases and J by 1 base, 6 bases remained unmatched.

This clone was counted once. The genes are TRBV5-6 and TRBJ1-3; TRBD1 might be the D (5 bases). The V gene's germline CDR1 is SGHDT and CDR2 YYEEEE. Trimming pared 2 bases from V and 2 bases from J, leaving 8 bases between. CDR3 length: 14 amino acids. The CDR3 here is CASSFQGPGNTIYF. In nucleotides, the CDR3 is TGTGCCAGCAGCTTCCAGGGACCTGGAAACACCATATATTTT.

The J gene is TRBJ2-4, the V gene TRBV2; D is uncertain. Germline V gene lookup returns CDR1 SNHLY and CDR2 FYNNEI. The CDR3 is 15 residues long. Between the trimmed V and J ends, which lost 6 bases and 0 bases, there was a span of 12 bases. The CDR3 DNA follows: TGTGCCAGCAGAAAACAAGCAGTAGCCAAAAACATTCAGTACTTC. Protein product: CASRKQAVAKNIQYF.

This chain links TRBV25-1 with TRBJ1-1, with 7 bases that match TRBD1. This CDR3 has 14 amino acids. Per germline, CDR1 MGHDK and CDR2 SYGVNS. Trimming at V came to 10 bases and at J to 0 bases, leaving 8 bases not matched to a gene. CDR3 sequence (DNA): TGTGCCACCAAGGGGGGACAGATGAACACTGAAGCTTTCTTT. Its translation is CATKGGQMNTEAFF.

V and J are TRBV5-6 and TRBJ2-1; 8 positions agree with TRBD2. CDR1 and CDR2 (germline): SGHDT, YYEEEE. V lost 1 base, J lost 0 bases, and 9 bases stayed unmatched. The CDR3 sequence is 18 residues long. The CDR3 DNA is TGTGCCAGCAGCTTGTTATGGCGGGAGGCCTTCTCCTACAATGAGCAGTTCTTC. As protein: CASSLLWREAFSYNEQFF. The variable domain in full, with the rest retrieved from reference TRBV5-6 and TRBJ2-1, is DAGVTQSPTHLIKTRGQQVTLRCSPKSGHDTVSWYQQALGQGPQFIFQYYEEEERQRGNFPDRFSGHQFPNYSSELNVNALLLGDSALYLCASSLLWREAFSYNEQFFGPGTRLTVL.

The rearrangement joins TRBV5-1 to TRBJ2-7, with 11 nucleotides matching TRBD1. Trimming removed 3 bases from V and 5 bases from J; junction bases left unmatched: 7. Germline V gives CDR1 SGHRS, CDR2 YFSETQ. The CDR3 length is 15 residues. The CDR3 DNA reads TGCGCCAGCAGCTCTGGGACAGGGGGATACAACGAGCAGTACTTC. It codes for CASSSGTGGYNEQYF.

The J gene is TRBJ2-2, the V gene TRBV18, with TRBD1 matching 8 bases. The CDR3 sequence is 16 residues long. Germline V gene lookup returns CDR1 KGHSH and CDR2 LQKENI. The V segment lost 3 bases and the J segment 4 bases; nucleotides outside the gene matches: 7. The CDR3 DNA reads TGTGCCAGCTCACCTCGCGGGACAGGTAGCACCGGGGAGCTGTTTTTT. Its translation is CASSPRGTGSTGELFF.

The chain couples TRBV6-5 to TRBJ1-5; 8 nucleotides match TRBD1. CDR3 length equals 15 residues. Losses at the gene ends were 6 bases for V and 2 bases for J; bases not matched to a gene: 6. Germline loops: CDR1 MNHEY, CDR2 SVGAGI. CDR3 amino acids: CASSSGGEGNQPQHF. In DNA, the CDR3 is TGTGCCAGCAGCTCAGGGGGCGAGGGCAATCAGCCCCAGCATTTT.

The chain carries TRBV7-2 and TRBJ1-3, with D tentatively TRBD1 (5 bases). Germline CDR1 and CDR2: SGHTA and FQGNSA. V lost 3 bases and J lost 3, with 15 bases in between. The CDR3 is 16 amino acids. CDR3 in DNA: TGTGCCAGCAGCTTCTCCGGGCCGGGGCATGGAAACACCATATATTTT. Residues: CASSFSGPGHGNTIYF.

This clone occurred a few times. The chain couples TRBV9 to TRBJ2-2; D is unclear. Looked up from germline, CDR1 is SGDLS and CDR2 is YYNGEE. Trimming shortened V by 3 bases and J by 6 bases, and 12 bases separated the two germline ends. There are 14 residues in the CDR3. CDR3 protein: CASSEKAGPGELFF. CDR3 nucleotide sequence: TGTGCCAGCAGCGAGAAAGCCGGTCCCGGGGAGCTGTTTTTT.

There are a few counts of this clone. V is TRBV18 and J is TRBJ1-1; no firm D call. In germline, CDR1 is KGHSH, CDR2 LQKENI. CDR3 length: 16 amino acids. With 2 bases removed from V and 7 bases from J, the gap between germline ends came to 20 bases. The CDR3 nucleotides are TGTGCCAGCTCACCAGCCTATGGTGTCAGCAGGATTGAAGCTTTCTTT. It encodes CASSPAYGVSRIEAFF.

The genes are TRBV19 and TRBJ2-6, with TRBD1 identical over 12 bases. This CDR3 has 17 amino acids. Germline-derived CDR1 and CDR2 are LNHDA and SQIVND (reference sequence). J was trimmed by 2 bases and V by 8 bases; bases with no gene match: 7. The CDR3 sequence: CASHPGQGATGANVLTF. In nucleotides, the CDR3 is TGTGCCAGTCATCCGGGACAGGGGGCGACTGGGGCCAACGTCCTGACTTTC.

The chain carries TRBV7-8 and TRBJ1-1, with D unresolved. The CDR3 length is 16 residues. Trimming took off 3 bases at V and 2 bases at J, with 16 bases between the two ends. CDR1 and CDR2 (germline): SGHVS, FQNEAQ. The CDR3 spells CASSFILKTANTEAFF. In DNA form, the CDR3 reads TGTGCCAGCAGCTTCATTTTAAAAACAGCCAACACTGAAGCTTTCTTT.

This clone was detected many times. V gene TRBV6-5 combines with J gene TRBJ1-2; TRBD1 agrees at 8 bases. V was clipped by 3 bases and J by 7 bases; unmatched bases: 10. The CDR3 spans 15 residues. Germline CDR1 is MNHEY and CDR2 is SVGAGI. DNA for the CDR3: TGTGCCAGCAGTTATCTGTTGGACAGGGAGAGTGGCTACACCTTC. Amino acids: CASSYLLDRESGYTF.

This chain connects TRBV5-4 to TRBJ2-6, with D maybe TRBD1 (6 bases). Per the germline V gene, CDR1 is SGHNT and CDR2 is YYREEE (reference sequence). Deletions cut 1 base from V and 0 bases from J, with 20 bases between. This CDR3 contains 20 residues. CDR3 sequence reads: CASSLPQDSLSFSGANVLTF. In DNA form, the CDR3 reads TGTGCCAGCAGCTTGCCTCAGGACAGCCTTAGCTTCTCTGGGGCCAACGTCCTGACTTTC.

This clone was recorded a few times. The rearrangement uses TRBV27 and TRBJ2-1; 9 nucleotides line up with TRBD2. The CDR3 spans 15 residues. Germline CDR1 MNHEY, CDR2 SMNVEV (reference sequence). The V and J ends lost 8 bases and 4 bases, in that order; junction bases with no gene match: 9. The DNA for the CDR3 is TGTGCCAGCGGGCTTCTAAGCGGGAGGTACAATGAGCAGTTCTTC. Its protein product is CASGLLSGRYNEQFF.

The rearrangement joins TRBV30 to TRBJ1-5; D gene unclear. Germline values: CDR1 GTSNPN, CDR2 SVGIG (reference sequence). The CDR3 length is 13 residues. V dropped 1 base and J dropped 3 bases, with 7 bases sitting between them. Here the CDR3 reads CAWSAEDNQPQHF. CDR3 coding DNA: TGTGCCTGGAGTGCGGAAGACAATCAGCCCCAGCATTTT.

V usage is TRBV2 and J usage is TRBJ2-3, with 8 bases aligning to TRBD2. The trim removed 0 bases at V and 0 bases at J, leaving 5 bases unmatched. The CDR3 runs to 17 residues. Per the germline V gene, CDR1 is SNHLY and CDR2 is FYNNEI. The CDR3 DNA reads as TGTGCCAGCAGTGAAGCGAAACTAGCGGATAGCACAGATACGCAGTATTTT. Translating it yields CASSEAKLADSTDTQYF. The variable domain in full, completed from reference TRBV2 and TRBJ2-3, reads EPEVTQTPSHQVTQMGQEVILRCVPISNHLYFYWYRQILGQKVEFLVSFYNNEISEKSEIFDDQFSVERPDGSNFTLKIRSTKLEDSAMYFCASSEAKLADSTDTQYFGPGTRLTVL.

This clone showed up just a few times. This same CDR3 is encoded by further DNA sequences in the sample. The chain couples TRBV5-4 to TRBJ1-4; TRBD1 might be the D (5 bases). Germline CDR1 SGHNT, CDR2 YYREEE (reference sequence). The CDR3 has 14 amino acids. Trimming cost V 0 bases and J 7 bases, with 10 bases left between them. CDR3 sequence: CASSLGGVGEKLFF. In DNA, the CDR3 is TGTGCCAGCAGCTTGGGAGGGGTTGGTGAAAAACTGTTTTTT.

The chain links TRBV27 to TRBJ2-1, with 9 bases matching TRBD1. Germline CDR1 MNHEY, CDR2 SMNVEV (reference sequence). The CDR3 covers 15 residues. The V segment lost 2 bases and the J segment 4 bases; nucleotides outside the gene matches: 3. CDR3 in amino acids: CASSLAGQGYNEQFF. The CDR3 DNA reads TGTGCCAGCAGTTTAGCGGGACAGGGATACAATGAGCAGTTCTTC.

The chain is built from TRBV5-4 and TRBJ2-3; 11 positions agree with TRBD2. The CDR3 sequence is 18 residues long. With 3 bases clipped from V and 0 bases from J, the junction kept 9 bases outside the gene matches. Per the germline V gene, CDR1 is SGHNT and CDR2 is YYREEE (reference sequence). CDR3 in DNA: TGTGCCAGCAGCTCCACCGGGACTAGCGGACATAGCACAGATACGCAGTATTTT. It encodes CASSSTGTSGHSTDTQYF. Based on the CDR3 plus reference TRBV5-4 and TRBJ2-3, the full variable domain is ETGVTQSPTHLIKTRGQQVTLRCSSQSGHNTVSWYQQALGQGPQFIFQYYREEENGRGNFPPRFSGLQFPNYSSELNVNALELDDSALYLCASSSTGTSGHSTDTQYFGPGTRLTVL.

The gene calls are TRBV6-4 and TRBJ2-1; D might be TRBD2 (6 bases). From germline, CDR1 is MRHNA and CDR2 SNTAGT. V was cut by 2 bases and J by 0 bases, with 8 bases left in between. CDR3 size: 15 residues. Written as DNA, the CDR3 is TGTGCCAGCAGTGACACCGGGAGCTCCTACAATGAGCAGTTCTTC. Its translation: CASSDTGSSYNEQFF.